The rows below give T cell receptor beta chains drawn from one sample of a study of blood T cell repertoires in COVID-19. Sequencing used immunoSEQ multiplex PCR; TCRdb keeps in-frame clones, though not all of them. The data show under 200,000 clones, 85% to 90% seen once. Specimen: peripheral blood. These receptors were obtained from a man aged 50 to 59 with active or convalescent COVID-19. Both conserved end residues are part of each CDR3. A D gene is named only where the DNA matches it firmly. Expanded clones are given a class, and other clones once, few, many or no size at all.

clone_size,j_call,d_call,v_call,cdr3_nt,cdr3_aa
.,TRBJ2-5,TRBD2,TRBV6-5,TGTGCCAGCAATAGCGGGGGCAACCAAGAGACCCAGTACTTC,CASNSGGNQETQYF
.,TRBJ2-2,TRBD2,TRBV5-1,TGCGCCAGCAGCTTGGTCCGCGGGGGGGCCACCGGGGAGCTGTTTTTT,CASSLVRGGATGELFF
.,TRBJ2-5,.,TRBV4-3,TGCGCCAGCAGCCAAGATGGAGGGGCGCACGGAGAGACCCAGTACTTC,CASSQDGGAHGETQYF
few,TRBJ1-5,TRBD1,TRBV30,TGTGCCTGGAGTGTGGACAGGGGGCGAATGGGTGAACAGCCCCAGCATTTT,CAWSVDRGRMGEQPQHF
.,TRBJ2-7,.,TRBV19,TGTGCCAGTAGTCCTCGGGGACTCGAGCAGTACTTC,CASSPRGLEQYF
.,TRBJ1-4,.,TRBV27,TGTGCCAGCAGCGGGGAATTTGGGGAAAAACTGTTTTTT,CASSGEFGEKLFF
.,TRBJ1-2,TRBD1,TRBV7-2,TGTGCCAGCATCCTTCCGGGACAGGGGGCGGGCTACACCTTC,CASILPGQGAGYTF
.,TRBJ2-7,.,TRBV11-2,TGTGCCAGCAGCTTAGGCGTCTCATCCTACGAGCAGTACTTC,CASSLGVSSYEQYF
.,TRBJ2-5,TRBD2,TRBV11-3,TGTGCCAGCAGCTCCCGGACTAGCGTGAGGACCCAGTACTTC,CASSSRTSVRTQYF
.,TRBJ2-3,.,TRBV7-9,TGTGCCAGCAGCTTCCGCGGGACAGATACGCAGTATTTT,CASSFRGTDTQYF
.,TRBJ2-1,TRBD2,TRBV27,TGTGCCAGCAGTTTCCAGCGGGAGGTTTCCTCCGCTCCGAATGAGCAGTTCTTC,CASSFQREVSSAPNEQFF
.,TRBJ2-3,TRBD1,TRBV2,TGTGCCAGCAGTTACCCCCCGGGACAGGGGGCGACAGATACGCAGTATTTT,CASSYPPGQGATDTQYF
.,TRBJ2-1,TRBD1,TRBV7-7,TGTGCTAGCAGCTCGACAGGGGGCGGGGAGCAGTTCTTC,CASSSTGGGEQFF
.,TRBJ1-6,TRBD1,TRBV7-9,TGTGCCAGCAGCTTGGACAGGGGGGATTCACCCCTCCACTTT,CASSLDRGDSPLHF
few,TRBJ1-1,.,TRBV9,TGTGCCAGCAGCGCAACATTGGACACTGAAGCTTTCTTT,CASSATLDTEAFF
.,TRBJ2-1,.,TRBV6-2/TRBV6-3,TGTGCCAGCAGTTACGGTGGGCTAAACAATGAGCAGTTCTTC,CASSYGGLNNEQFF
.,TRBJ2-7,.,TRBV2,TGTGCCAGCAGTGGCGGAGCTGATAGCTCCCCTACGTACTACGAGCAGTACTTC,CASSGGADSSPTYYEQYF
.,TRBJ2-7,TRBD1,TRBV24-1,TGTGCCACCAGTGATTTCGCGGGACAGGGAGAAAACGAGCAGTACTTC,CATSDFAGQGENEQYF
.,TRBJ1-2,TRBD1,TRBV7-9,TGTGCCAGCAGCTTTACCCTGACAGGGGCCACGAGTTATGGCTACACCTTC,CASSFTLTGATSYGYTF
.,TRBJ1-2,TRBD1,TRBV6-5,TGTGCCAGCACTGTCCCGGGACAGGATGGCTACACCTTC,CASTVPGQDGYTF
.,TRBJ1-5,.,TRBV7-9,TGTGCCAGCAGCTTAGCTCCGGCGGATCAGCCCCAGCATTTT,CASSLAPADQPQHF
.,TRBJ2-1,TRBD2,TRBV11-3,TGTGCCAGCAGCAAAACTCGAAGCGGGAGGCAGTTCTTC,CASSKTRSGRQFF
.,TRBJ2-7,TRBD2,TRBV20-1,TGCAGTGCTAGTAGGCGGGGGTGGCCCTACGAGCAGTACTTC,CSASRRGWPYEQYF
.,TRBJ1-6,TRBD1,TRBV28,TGTGCCAGCAGTTTAACAGGGGGCTCACCCCTCCACTTT,CASSLTGGSPLHF
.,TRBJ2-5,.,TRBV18,TGTGCCAGCTCACCACCGTTAGGCCAGAGGAGCAATAATGCCCAGTACTTC,CASSPPLGQRSNNAQYF
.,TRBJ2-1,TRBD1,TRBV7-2,TGTGCCAGCAGCTTTCTGGGACAGAACAATGAGCAGTTCTTC,CASSFLGQNNEQFF
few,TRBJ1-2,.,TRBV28,TGTGCCAGCAGTTCCCAGGGGCTGCGCTATGGCTACACCTTC,CASSSQGLRYGYTF
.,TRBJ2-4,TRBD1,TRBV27,TGTGCCAGCAGGGGACAGGGAGGAAACATTCAGTACTTC,CASRGQGGNIQYF
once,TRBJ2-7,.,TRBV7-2,TGTGCCAGCAGCTCCACCGACAGGATCTCCTACGAGCAGTACTTC,CASSSTDRISYEQYF
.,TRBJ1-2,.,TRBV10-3,TGTGCCATCAGTGATACCGGGCCAGGGGTGGGCCAGGCCTTC,CAISDTGPGVGQAF
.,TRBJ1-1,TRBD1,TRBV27,TGTGCCAGCAGTTCTGGGACAGGAATGAACACTGAAGCTTTCTTT,CASSSGTGMNTEAFF